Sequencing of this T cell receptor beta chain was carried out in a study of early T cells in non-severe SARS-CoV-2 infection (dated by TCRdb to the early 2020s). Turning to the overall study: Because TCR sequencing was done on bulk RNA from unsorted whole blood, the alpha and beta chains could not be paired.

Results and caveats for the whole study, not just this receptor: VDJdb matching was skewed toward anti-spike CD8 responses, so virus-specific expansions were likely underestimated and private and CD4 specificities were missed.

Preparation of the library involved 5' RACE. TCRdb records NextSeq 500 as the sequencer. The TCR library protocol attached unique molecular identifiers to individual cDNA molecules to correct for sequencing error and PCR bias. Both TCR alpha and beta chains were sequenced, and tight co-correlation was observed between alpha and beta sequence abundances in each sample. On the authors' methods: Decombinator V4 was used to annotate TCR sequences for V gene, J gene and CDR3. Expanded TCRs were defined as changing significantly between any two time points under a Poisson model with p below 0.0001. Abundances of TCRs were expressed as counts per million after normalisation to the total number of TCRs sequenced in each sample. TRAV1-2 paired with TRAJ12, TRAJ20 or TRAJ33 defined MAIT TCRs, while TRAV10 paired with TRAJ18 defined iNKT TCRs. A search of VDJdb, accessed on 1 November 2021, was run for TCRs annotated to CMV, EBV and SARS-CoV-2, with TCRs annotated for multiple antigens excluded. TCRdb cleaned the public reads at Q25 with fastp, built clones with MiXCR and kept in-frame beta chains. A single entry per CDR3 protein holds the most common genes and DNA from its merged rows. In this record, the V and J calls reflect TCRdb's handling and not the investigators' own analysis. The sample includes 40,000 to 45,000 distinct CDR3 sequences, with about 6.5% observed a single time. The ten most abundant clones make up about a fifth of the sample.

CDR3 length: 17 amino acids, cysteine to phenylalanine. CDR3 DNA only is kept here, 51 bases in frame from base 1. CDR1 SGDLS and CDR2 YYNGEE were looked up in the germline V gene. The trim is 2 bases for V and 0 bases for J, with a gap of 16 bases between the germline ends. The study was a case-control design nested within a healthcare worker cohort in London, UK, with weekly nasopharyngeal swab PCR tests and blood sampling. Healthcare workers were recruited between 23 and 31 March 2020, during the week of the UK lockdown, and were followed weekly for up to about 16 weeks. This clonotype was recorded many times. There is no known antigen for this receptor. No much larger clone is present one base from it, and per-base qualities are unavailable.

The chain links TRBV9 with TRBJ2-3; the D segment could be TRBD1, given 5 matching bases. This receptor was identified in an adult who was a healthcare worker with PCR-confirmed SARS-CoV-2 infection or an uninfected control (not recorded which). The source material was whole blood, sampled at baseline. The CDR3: CASSVYSGISSTDTQYF. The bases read TGTGCCAGCAGCGTCTATTCAGGGATATCTAGCACAGATACGCAGTATTTT.